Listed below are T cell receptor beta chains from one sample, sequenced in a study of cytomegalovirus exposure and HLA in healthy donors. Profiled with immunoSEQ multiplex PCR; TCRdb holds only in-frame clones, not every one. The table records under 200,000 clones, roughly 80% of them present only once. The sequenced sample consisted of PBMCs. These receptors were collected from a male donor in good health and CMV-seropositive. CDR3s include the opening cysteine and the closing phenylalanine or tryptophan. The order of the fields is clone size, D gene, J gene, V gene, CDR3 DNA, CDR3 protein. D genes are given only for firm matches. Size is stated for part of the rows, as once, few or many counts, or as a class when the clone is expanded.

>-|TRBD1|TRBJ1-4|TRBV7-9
TGTGCCAGCAGCCAGGGACAGGGTAATGAAAAACTGTTTTTT
CASSQGQGNEKLFF
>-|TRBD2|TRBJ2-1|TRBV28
TGTGCCAGCGGGACTAGCCCATACAATGAGCAGTTCTTC
CASGTSPYNEQFF
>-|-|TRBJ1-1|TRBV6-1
TGTGCCAGCAGTGAGGGCAGCAACACTGAAGCTTTCTTT
CASSEGSNTEAFF
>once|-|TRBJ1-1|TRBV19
TGTGCCAGTCGATCAGGTAACACTGAAGCTTTCTTT
CASRSGNTEAFF
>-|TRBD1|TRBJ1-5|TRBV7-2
TGTGCCAGCAGCACTAGACAGGGGTTTGGTCAGCCCCAGCATTTT
CASSTRQGFGQPQHF
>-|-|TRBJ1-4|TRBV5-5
TGTGCCAGCAGCTTGTCACCGGGGATTGAAAAACTGTTTTTT
CASSLSPGIEKLFF
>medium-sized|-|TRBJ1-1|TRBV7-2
TGTGCCAGCAGCTTAATTTTCAGGGGTGAAGCTTTCTTT
CASSLIFRGEAFF
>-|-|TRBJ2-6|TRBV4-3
TGCGCCAGCAGCCAAGTCTGGGTCGAGGGGGCTGGGGCCAACGTCCTGACTTTC
CASSQVWVEGAGANVLTF
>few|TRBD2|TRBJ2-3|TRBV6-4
TGTGCCAGCAGTGAAGCGGGGGGAACAGATACGCAGTATTTT
CASSEAGGTDTQYF
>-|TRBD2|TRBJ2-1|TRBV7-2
TGTGCCAGCAGGCTAGCGGGAGCCAACAATGAGCAGTTCTTC
CASRLAGANNEQFF
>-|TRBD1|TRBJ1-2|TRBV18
TGTGCCAGCTCACCACCGGGGACAGGGGGGAGCTATGGCTACACCTTC
CASSPPGTGGSYGYTF
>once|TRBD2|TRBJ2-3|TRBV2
TGTGCCAGCAGTGACAGGGACTATAGCACAGATACGCAGTATTTT
CASSDRDYSTDTQYF
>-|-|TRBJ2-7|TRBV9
TGTGCCAGCAGCCCGGGCCCGACCTTGGGGCTAAACTTC
CASSPGPTLGLNF
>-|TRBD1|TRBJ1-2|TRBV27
TGTGCCAGCAGTTTAAGGACAGGATTGGACTATGGCTACACCTTC
CASSLRTGLDYGYTF
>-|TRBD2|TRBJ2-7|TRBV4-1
TGCGCCAGCAGCCCCCTCCGACTAGCGGGAGTTTACGAGCAGTACTTC
CASSPLRLAGVYEQYF
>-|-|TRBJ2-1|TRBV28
TGTGCCAGCAGTTTGGCGGGCCGCTCCTACAATGAGCAGTTCTTC
CASSLAGRSYNEQFF
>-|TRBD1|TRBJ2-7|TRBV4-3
TGCGCCAGCAGCCATTCGGGGACAGGGGAAAGCTACGAGCAGTACTTC
CASSHSGTGESYEQYF
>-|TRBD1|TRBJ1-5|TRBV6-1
TGTGCCAGCAGTGAAGCGCTGGGCAGGGGGCGTCAGCCCCAGCATTTT
CASSEALGRGRQPQHF
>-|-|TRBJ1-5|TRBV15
TGTGCCACCAGCAGAGGAGATTTTAATCAGCCCCAGCATTTT
CATSRGDFNQPQHF
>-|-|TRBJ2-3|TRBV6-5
TGTGCCAGCAGTTACACTAGCAGCACAGATACGCAGTATTTT
CASSYTSSTDTQYF
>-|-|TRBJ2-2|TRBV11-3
TGTGCCAGCAGCTTAGTACGGCTAGCGAGAGGCCCCGGGGAGCTGTTTTTT
CASSLVRLARGPGELFF
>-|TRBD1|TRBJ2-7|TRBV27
TGTGCCAGCAAAACGACAGGGGAGGCCTACGAGCAGTACTTC
CASKTTGEAYEQYF
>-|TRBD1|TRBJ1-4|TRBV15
TGTGCCACCAGCAGCCCGGGACAGGGGGCTAGGGAAAAACTGTTTTTT
CATSSPGQGAREKLFF
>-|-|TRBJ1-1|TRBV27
TGTGCCAGCAGTTTCGAGGGCAGACCAGCTTTCTTT
CASSFEGRPAFF
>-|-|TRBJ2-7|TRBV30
TGTGCCTGGAGTCGTGGGAGTAGGGACGAGCAGTACTTC
CAWSRGSRDEQYF
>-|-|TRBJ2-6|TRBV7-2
TGTGCCAGCAGCTTAGCGTTAGGGGCAAGCTCTGGGGCCAACGGCCTGACTTTC
CASSLALGASSGANGLTF
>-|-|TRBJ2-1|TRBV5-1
TGCGCCAGCAGCTTGCGGAGGGGGCTTGAGCAGTTCTTC
CASSLRRGLEQFF
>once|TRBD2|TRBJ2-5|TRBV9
TGTGCCAGCACACGCGGGGGGGCAGGAGAGACCCAGTACTTC
CASTRGGAGETQYF
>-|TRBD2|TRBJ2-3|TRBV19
TGTGCCAGTAATGGACTAGCGGGAGACCCAGATACGCAGTATTTT
CASNGLAGDPDTQYF
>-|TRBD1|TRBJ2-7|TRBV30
TGTGCCTCGACAGGGGGCGCCGAGCAGTACTTC
CASTGGAEQYF
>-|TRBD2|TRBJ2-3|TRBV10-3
TGTGCCACCGAAACACAGCCAGGGCGCGGGGGAAACACAGATACGCAGTATTTT
CATETQPGRGGNTDTQYF
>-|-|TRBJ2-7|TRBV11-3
TGTGCCAGCAGCTTAATGGACAGACCCTACGAGCAGTACTTC
CASSLMDRPYEQYF
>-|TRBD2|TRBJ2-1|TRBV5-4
TGTGCCAGCAGCTCCACTAGCGGGGGGAGGTATGAGCAGTTCTTC
CASSSTSGGRYEQFF
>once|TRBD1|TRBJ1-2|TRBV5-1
TGCGCCAGCAGCCCGGGGGACAGCCTCAAGTCCTATGGCTACACCTTC
CASSPGDSLKSYGYTF
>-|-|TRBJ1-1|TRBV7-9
TGTTCCAGCAGCCCGACAGTGAACACTGAAGCTTTCTTT
CSSSPTVNTEAFF
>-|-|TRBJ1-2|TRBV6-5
TGTGCCTCCCGCGAGGGACTCGGCTACACCTTC
CASREGLGYTF
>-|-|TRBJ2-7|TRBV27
TGTGCCACCGGAGGATGGTCCTACGAGCAGTACTTC
CATGGWSYEQYF
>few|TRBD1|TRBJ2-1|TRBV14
TGTGCCAGCAGCCCGGGACAGGGCAGGAACAATGAGCAGTTCTTC
CASSPGQGRNNEQFF
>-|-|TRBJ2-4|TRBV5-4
TGTGCCAGCAGCTTGGATCGCGGTCGAGGCAAAAACATTCAGTACTTC
CASSLDRGRGKNIQYF
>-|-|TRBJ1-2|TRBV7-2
TGTGCCAGCAGCTTCTTTAATGGCTACACCTTC
CASSFFNGYTF
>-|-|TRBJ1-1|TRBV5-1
TGCGCCAGCAGCTTTACCACCGGGACACCCACTGAAGCTTTCTTT
CASSFTTGTPTEAFF
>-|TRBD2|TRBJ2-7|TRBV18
TGTGCCAGCTCACCTAGCGGGGGTTACGAGCAGTACTTC
CASSPSGGYEQYF
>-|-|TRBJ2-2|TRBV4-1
TGCGCCAGCAGCCAAGACCTCACAGGAATCCCCGGGGAGCTGTTTTTT
CASSQDLTGIPGELFF
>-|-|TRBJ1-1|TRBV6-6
TGTGCCAGCAGTACACAGGGCAGGACTGAAGCTTTCTTT
CASSTQGRTEAFF
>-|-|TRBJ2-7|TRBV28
TGTGCCAGCAGTTTAGTAGGGGCCGAGCAGTACTTC
CASSLVGAEQYF
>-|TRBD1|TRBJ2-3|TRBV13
TGTGCCAGCAGCTCAACCCCCGGGACAGGGGACGATACGCAGTATTTT
CASSSTPGTGDDTQYF
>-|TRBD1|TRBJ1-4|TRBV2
TGTGCCAGCAGAGACAGGGGAGGAGAAAAACTGTTTTTT
CASRDRGGEKLFF
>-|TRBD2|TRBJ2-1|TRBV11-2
TGTGCCAGCAGCGGACTAAGCGGGAGTTTGAATGAGCAGTTCTTC
CASSGLSGSLNEQFF